The rows below give T cell receptor beta chains drawn from one sample of a study of T cell changes during pregnancy in multiple sclerosis. The table came from immunoSEQ multiplex PCR; TCRdb's copy has only in-frame clones and leaves some out. Among tens of thousands of clones listed, approximately 90% were seen once. Sequences were derived from CD4+ T cells from peripheral blood mononuclear cells, sampled in the first trimester of pregnancy. These receptors were collected from a female donor with multiple sclerosis, enrolled in a pregnancy study. Each CDR3 is given without its conserved first and last residue. The order of the fields is J gene, V gene, CDR3 protein.

J gene: TRBJ1-2
V gene: TRBV14
CDR3 protein: ASRKEGQGDNYGYT

J gene: TRBJ2-1
V gene: TRBV18
CDR3 protein: ASSLRLAGGRDEQF

J gene: TRBJ1-1
V gene: TRBV11-2
CDR3 protein: ASSTRYGMNTEAF

J gene: TRBJ2-7
V gene: TRBV7-3
CDR3 protein: ASSLMLAGEQY

J gene: TRBJ2-5
V gene: TRBV4-2
CDR3 protein: ASSWSGGETQY

J gene: TRBJ2-1
V gene: TRBV4-1
CDR3 protein: ASSPQESAYNEQF

J gene: TRBJ1-2
V gene: TRBV7-9
CDR3 protein: ASSFGQGATRGYT

J gene: TRBJ2-2
V gene: TRBV11-2
CDR3 protein: ASSLAGTVNTGELF

J gene: TRBJ2-7
V gene: TRBV7-9
CDR3 protein: ATPPQERALTYEQY

J gene: TRBJ2-5
V gene: TRBV19
CDR3 protein: ASKSSVEETQY

J gene: TRBJ2-4
V gene: TRBV30
CDR3 protein: AWSVTRTSGSAKNIQY

J gene: TRBJ2-2
V gene: TRBV18
CDR3 protein: ASSPPSGTTGELF

J gene: TRBJ1-2
V gene: TRBV29-1
CDR3 protein: SVDFSNYGYT

J gene: TRBJ2-3
V gene: TRBV18
CDR3 protein: ASSPAATGGSDTQY

J gene: TRBJ1-6
V gene: TRBV12-5
CDR3 protein: ASGQINSPLH